What follows are 29 T cell receptor beta chains derived from one specimen sequenced in a study of early T cells in non-severe SARS-CoV-2 infection. TCRdb recomputed calls from the 5' RACE reads with MiXCR, one row per CDR3 protein. The table shows roughly 45,000 distinct CDR3 sequences, with about 4% occurring only once. Sequencing was performed on whole blood. All receptors come from an adult who was a healthcare worker with PCR-confirmed SARS-CoV-2 infection or an uninfected control (not recorded which).

Many counts were recorded for this clonotype. The chain employs TRBV5-1 and TRBJ2-1, with D possibly TRBD2 on 6 matching bases. V was shortened by 0 bases and J by 5 bases, with 9 bases between the two germline ends. Germline V gene sequence: CDR1 SGHRS, CDR2 YFSETQ. The CDR3 covers 14 residues. The CDR3 sequence: CASSLVGTHNEQFF. The CDR3 coding sequence is TGCGCCAGCAGCTTGGTTGGGACTCACAATGAGCAGTTCTTC.

This clonotype was counted ten times or more. The chain is built from TRBV19 and TRBJ1-5; D unresolved. V lost 8 bases and J 5 bases, leaving 22 bases between the germline ends. Per the germline V gene, CDR1 is LNHDA and CDR2 is SQIVND (reference sequence). CDR3 length equals 16 residues. The CDR3 sequence is CASRFQAELRDQPQHF. CDR3 nucleotide sequence: TGTGCCAGTCGCTTCCAGGCTGAATTGCGAGATCAGCCCCAGCATTTT.

This clonotype was seen more than once but under ten times. This rearrangement joins TRBV11-2 to TRBJ2-5; TRBD2 matches at 7 bases. There are 15 residues in the CDR3. Germline CDR1 is SGHAT and CDR2 is FQNNGV. V trimming: 5 bases; J trimming: 5 bases; junction bases outside the gene matches: 11. CDR3 protein: CASSRGEVSEETQYF. The CDR3 DNA reads TGTGCCAGCAGCCGGGGGGAGGTTTCGGAGGAGACCCAGTACTTC.

In the case of this clonotype: Likely a read error: the CDR3 ends without its conserved phenylalanine or tryptophan. The rearrangement joins TRBV7-9 to TRBJ2-3, with unresolved D. This CDR3 is built from 15 residues. The germline gives CDR1 SEHNR, CDR2 FQNEAQ (reference sequence). Trimming removed 2 bases from V and 2 bases from J, with 11 bases in between. CDR3: CASSLIQEYTDTQYL. CDR3 sequence (DNA): TGTGCCAGCAGCTTAATCCAGGAATACACAGATACGCAGTATTTG.

This clonotype occurred many times. This chain joins TRBV7-9 and TRBJ1-1; D gene uncertain. This CDR3 spans 15 amino acids. Trimming cost V 0 bases and J 3 bases, with 11 bases left between them. Germline loops: CDR1 SEHNR, CDR2 FQNEAQ (reference sequence). CDR3 bases: TGTGCCAGCAGCTTAGCGGGTAGGGCCGACACTGAAGCTTTCTTT. It is translated as CASSLAGRADTEAFF.

This clonotype was seen many times. This chain links TRBV12-3 or TRBV12-4 with TRBJ1-2, with D unclear. The V gene lost 2 bases and the J gene lost 3 bases, with 7 bases spanning the gap. The CDR3 has 13 residues. The CDR3 region is CASSLRDYYGYTF. The CDR3 nucleotides read TGTGCCAGCAGTTTAAGGGATTACTATGGCTACACCTTC.

This clonotype was seen repeatedly, ten times or more. The chain carries TRBV6-6 and TRBJ2-5, with 7 bases fitting TRBD1. The junction had 4 bases not matched to a gene; V was cut back by 0 bases and J by 0 bases. Germline loops: CDR1 MNHNY, CDR2 SVGAGI (reference sequence). This CDR3 has 16 residues. Here the CDR3 reads CASSYSDTGDQETQYF. In DNA form, the CDR3 reads TGTGCCAGCAGTTACTCGGATACAGGGGACCAAGAGACCCAGTACTTC.

Comments on this clonotype: At one boundary the junction diverges from the germline segment, which might be a read error. The rearrangement links TRBV5-4 to TRBJ2-3; tentatively, D is TRBD2 (6 bases). Germline V gene lookup returns CDR1 SGHNT and CDR2 YYREEE (reference sequence). The CDR3 is 14 residues long. The chain's CDR3 is CVSSLEGSTDTQYF. The CDR3 nucleotides are TGTGTCAGCAGCTTGGAGGGGAGCACAGATACGCAGTATTTT.

This clonotype appeared many times. V usage is TRBV11-2 and J usage is TRBJ2-1; maybe TRBD1 (6 bases). The length of the CDR3 is 15 residues. V was pared by 0 bases and J by 1 base, with 7 bases between. CDR1 and CDR2 from the germline V gene are SGHAT and FQNNGV. CDR3: CASSLEGGSYNEQFF. The CDR3 DNA reads TGTGCCAGCAGCTTAGAAGGGGGTTCCTACAATGAGCAGTTCTTC.

This clonotype has a count of ten or more. The chain employs TRBV14 and TRBJ2-3; 11 bases fit TRBD2. Losses at the gene ends were 1 base for V and 2 bases for J; bases not matched to a gene: 2. Germline CDR1 and CDR2: SGHDN and FVKESK. The CDR3 totals 16 residues. The CDR3 here is CASSQAGLAATDTQYF. In DNA, the CDR3 is TGTGCCAGCAGCCAAGCGGGACTAGCGGCCACAGATACGCAGTATTTT. Full variable domain (remainder filled in from reference TRBV14 and TRBJ2-3): EAGVTQFPSHSVIEKGQTVTLRCDPISGHDNLYWYRRVMGKEIKFLLHFVKESKQDESGMPNNRFLAERTGGTYSTLKVQPAELEDSGVYFCASSQAGLAATDTQYFGPGTRLTVL.

This clonotype was seen a few times. The genes are TRBV12-3 or TRBV12-4 and TRBJ1-1; D unresolved. The V end lost 7 bases, the J end lost 11 bases, and 14 bases lay between the germline ends. This CDR3 spans 11 amino acids. The chain's CDR3 is CASNSLGRAFF. CDR3 DNA: TGTGCCAGCAACTCCCTCGGGAGGGCTTTCTTT.

This clonotype was detected many times. The genes are TRBV5-6 and TRBJ1-5; TRBD1 is a possible D gene (5 bases). Germline loops: CDR1 SGHDT, CDR2 YYEEEE. The length of the CDR3 is 15 residues. V was clipped by 0 bases and J by 5 bases, with 12 bases between them. The DNA of the CDR3 is TGTGCCAGCAGCTTGGTTGGGGCCTGGGATCAGCCCCAGCATTTT. Translating it yields CASSLVGAWDQPQHF. Drawing the rest from reference TRBV5-6 and TRBJ1-5, the complete variable domain is DAGVTQSPTHLIKTRGQQVTLRCSPKSGHDTVSWYQQALGQGPQFIFQYYEEEERQRGNFPDRFSGHQFPNYSSELNVNALLLGDSALYLCASSLVGAWDQPQHFGDGTRLSIL.

At least ten counts were recorded for this clonotype. The chain employs TRBV19 and TRBJ2-7; 9 bases match TRBD2. Germline values: CDR1 LNHDA, CDR2 SQIVND (reference sequence). This CDR3 contains 14 residues. Trimming removed 3 bases from V and 2 bases from J; junction bases left unmatched: 2. CDR3 coding DNA: TGTGCCAGTAGTATTAGCGGGGGAGCCTACGAGCAGTACTTC. It yields the protein CASSISGGAYEQYF.

This clonotype was picked up many times. The rearrangement joins TRBV13 to TRBJ2-3; TRBD2 agrees at 8 bases. V lost 5 bases, J lost 0 bases, and 10 bases stayed unmatched. CDR3 length: 17 residues. From germline, CDR1 is PRHDT and CDR2 FYEKMQ (reference sequence). The DNA of the CDR3 is TGTGCCAGCAGCCATACTACTAGCGGAGGTAGCACAGATACGCAGTATTTT. The encoded protein is CASSHTTSGGSTDTQYF.

This clonotype was recorded a few times. The rearrangement links TRBV7-2 to TRBJ2-2, with TRBD2 matching 10 bases. The CDR3 extends over 19 amino acids. Germline V gives CDR1 SGHTA, CDR2 FQGNSA. V trimming: 5 bases; J trimming: 2 bases; junction bases outside the gene matches: 14. Here the CDR3 reads CASSPASGGSSSNTGELFF. CDR3 in DNA: TGTGCCAGCAGCCCCGCTAGCGGGGGCTCTAGCTCTAACACCGGGGAGCTGTTTTTT.

This clonotype was counted at least ten times. V and J are TRBV27 and TRBJ2-7; TRBD1 might be the D (7 bases). The length of the CDR3 is 12 residues. CDR1 is MNHEY and CDR2 is SMNVEV in the germline V gene (reference sequence). This CDR3 reads CEARGVGDEQYF. As DNA, the CDR3 is TGTGAGGCCAGGGGGGTAGGGGACGAGCAGTACTTC.

This clonotype was recorded at least ten times. The chain links TRBV20-1 to TRBJ2-1; maybe TRBD1 (6 bases). The CDR3 contains 11 residues. With 6 bases removed from V and 14 bases from J, the gap between germline ends came to 17 bases. Per the germline V gene, CDR1 is DFQATT and CDR2 is SNEGSKA (reference sequence). The CDR3 spells CSAPRQAMKFF. The DNA for the CDR3 is TGCAGTGCCCCCAGACAGGCAATGAAGTTCTTC.

There are many counts of this clonotype. This chain connects TRBV7-3 to TRBJ2-3, with no clear D. Trimming left V 4 bases short and J 3 bases short, with 14 bases between. The CDR3 contains 15 residues. Germline V gives CDR1 SGHTA, CDR2 FQGTGA. Here the CDR3 reads CASSSTDVRTDTQYF. CDR3 nucleotide sequence: TGTGCCAGCAGCTCGACGGATGTCAGAACAGATACGCAGTATTTT.

There are many counts of this clonotype. This chain connects TRBV12-5 to TRBJ2-1, with D perhaps matching TRBD2 (5 bases). The CDR3 totals 13 residues. Trimming cost V 4 bases and J 5 bases, with 9 bases left between them. Germline CDR1 is LGHNT and CDR2 is FRNRAP. DNA of the CDR3: TGTGCTAGTGGTTCCTCCGGGGACAATGAGCAGTTCTTC. Translating gives CASGSSGDNEQFF.

This clonotype has ten or more counts. The chain uses TRBV4-2 and TRBJ2-3, with 9 bases identical to TRBD1. The ends lost 3 bases at V and 6 bases at J; junction bases unmatched: 10. This CDR3 has 16 amino acids. Germline-derived CDR1 and CDR2 are LGHNA and YNFKEQ. Written as DNA, the CDR3 is TGTGCCAGCAGCCAGGGTCGGGACAGGGCTATGGATACGCAGTATTTT. This sequence encodes CASSQGRDRAMDTQYF.

This clonotype was recorded many times. The rearrangement uses TRBV7-2 and TRBJ2-3, with D perhaps matching TRBD2 (6 bases). Trimming shortened V by 1 base and J by 8 bases, and 13 bases separated the two germline ends. Germline V gene lookup returns CDR1 SGHTA and CDR2 FQGNSA. This CDR3 has 14 amino acids. CDR3 region: CASSLGRESATQYF. The CDR3 DNA follows: TGTGCCAGCAGCTTAGGGAGGGAATCTGCTACGCAGTATTTT.

This clonotype was detected many times. The rearrangement joins TRBV4-3 to TRBJ2-3, with D unresolved. The germline gives CDR1 LGHNA, CDR2 YSLEER. Trimming left V 5 bases short and J 5 bases short, with 23 bases between. This CDR3 has 17 amino acids. CDR3 DNA: TGCGCCAGCAGCGTAGAGGCCCAGGTCTACAACAAAGATACGCAGTATTTT. Amino acids: CASSVEAQVYNKDTQYF.

J is TRBJ2-7 and V is TRBV7-9; D might be TRBD2 (6 bases). CDR1 and CDR2 from the germline V gene are SEHNR and FQNEAQ (reference sequence). The ends were cut back, 3 bases at V and 2 bases at J, with 11 bases in the middle. This CDR3 spans 14 amino acids. The CDR3 here is CASSFGGATYEQYF. The CDR3 coding sequence is TGTGCCAGCAGCTTCGGCGGGGCGACCTACGAGCAGTACTTC.

The sample holds many counts of this clonotype. The rearrangement uses TRBV10-3 and TRBJ2-1; no clear D gene. The germline V gene encodes CDR1 ENHRY and CDR2 SYGVKD. The CDR3 loop spans 12 amino acids. The V end lost 4 bases, the J end lost 5 bases, and 6 bases lay between the germline ends. The CDR3 reads CAISGGNNEQFF. CDR3 bases: TGTGCCATCAGTGGGGGTAACAATGAGCAGTTCTTC.

This clonotype was found many times. J is TRBJ2-5 and V is TRBV5-1; 8 bases are shared with TRBD1. V lost 3 bases, J lost 3 bases, and 7 bases stayed unmatched. The CDR3 runs 15 residues. Germline CDR1 reads SGHRS; CDR2 reads YFSETQ. In DNA form, the CDR3 reads TGCGCCAGCAGCTGGATATTGACAGGGGAAGAGACCCAGTACTTC. Its translation: CASSWILTGEETQYF.

This clonotype was counted many times. The CDR3 here is CSARVPPTGALGTGELFF. Here the CDR3 DNA reads TGCAGTGCTAGAGTCCCGCCAACCGGGGCCCTGGGCACCGGGGAGCTGTTTTTT. J is TRBJ2-2 and V is TRBV20-1; D may match TRBD1 or TRBD2 (5 bases each). Between the trimmed V and J ends, which lost 1 base and 4 bases, there was a span of 22 bases. CDR1 is DFQATT and CDR2 is SNEGSKA in the germline V gene (reference sequence). The CDR3 runs to 18 residues.

The CDR3 bases are TGTGCCAGCAGAAACGGGCGGACTGAAGCTTTCTTT. The encoded protein is CASRNGRTEAFF. V gene TRBV2 combines with J gene TRBJ1-1; D is undetermined. The CDR3 runs to 12 residues. Germline V gives CDR1 SNHLY, CDR2 FYNNEI. The V gene lost 6 bases and the J gene lost 5 bases, with 10 bases spanning the gap.

Ten or more counts support this clonotype. The V gene is TRBV12-3 or TRBV12-4, the J gene TRBJ1-2, with 12 bases matching TRBD1. This CDR3 has 15 residues. Unmatched junction bases numbered 6, after V lost 6 bases and J lost 4 bases. The CDR3 region has the DNA TGTGCCAGCAGAGGGACAGGGGGCGCAGGCTATGGCTACACCTTC. Its translation is CASRGTGGAGYGYTF.

This clonotype occurred many times. The genes are TRBV5-5 and TRBJ1-2, with D perhaps TRBD1 (5 bases). Trimming removed 5 bases from V and 4 bases from J, with 24 bases in between. Germline CDR1 and CDR2: SGHKS and YYEKEE (reference sequence). The CDR3 is 17 amino acids. The CDR3 spells CASSPILAGGRGYGYTF. The CDR3 DNA is TGTGCCAGCAGTCCTATCCTGGCGGGGGGACGTGGCTATGGCTACACCTTC.